The next 9 T cell receptor beta chains were all read from a single sample in a study of T cells in Graves' hyperthyroidism and ophthalmopathy. RNA transcripts were the template for amplifying TCR beta CDR3 regions. RT-PCR in the first round (using the HTBI primer set) targeted the TCR CDR3. MiXCR, applied by TCRdb to the multiplex PCR reads, yields one record per CDR3 protein. Among around 600,000 distinct CDR3 sequences listed, 12% to 15% were seen once. Material: blood. The receptor set was obtained from a young woman with Graves' ophthalmopathy.

This clonotype was seen repeatedly, ten times or more. The chain has TRBV12-3 or TRBV12-4 and TRBJ2-5, with 9 positions matching TRBD1. With V trimmed by 5 bases and J by 3 bases, 4 bases remained unmatched. The CDR3 covers 14 residues. The CDR3, as DNA: TGTGCCAGCAGTGGGGGGACAGGGAAAGAGACCCAGTACTTC. The encoded protein is CASSGGTGKETQYF.

This clonotype appeared many times. The rearrangement uses TRBV28 and TRBJ2-3; the D gene is possibly TRBD2 (6 bases). V lost 5 bases and J 3 bases, leaving 15 bases between the germline ends. The CDR3 has 15 amino acids. The germline V gene encodes CDR1 MDHEN and CDR2 SYDVKM. The CDR3 DNA is TGTGCCAGCAGTCCGGGGTGGGGGGAAACAGATACGCAGTATTTT. Translating gives CASSPGWGETDTQYF.

This clonotype occurred once. A read error may be the cause here, since a much bigger clone is one base away. The genes are TRBV6-1 and TRBJ2-2; 13 bases align to TRBD2. The J segment lost 5 bases and the V segment lost 5 bases, leaving 2 bases of the junction unmatched. Germline CDR1 reads MNHNS; CDR2 reads SASEGT. The CDR3 sequence is 15 residues long. The CDR3 DNA reads TGTGCCAGCAGTCGGACTAGCGGGAGAACCGGGGAGCTGTTTTTT. Encoded protein: CASSRTSGRTGELFF.

Many counts were recorded for this clonotype. V is TRBV9 and J is TRBJ2-3, with TRBD2 identical over 7 bases. The germline CDR1 and CDR2 sequences are SGDLS and YYNGEE. The CDR3 spans 15 residues. With V trimmed by 3 bases and J by 1 base, 5 bases remained unmatched. CDR3 sequence reads: CASSASGLGTDTQYF. For the CDR3, the DNA is TGTGCCAGCAGCGCCTCAGGACTAGGCACAGATACGCAGTATTTT.

This clonotype showed up many times. V gene TRBV5-6 combines with J gene TRBJ2-3; either TRBD1 or TRBD2 may fit D (5 bases each). Germline V gene lookup returns CDR1 SGHDT and CDR2 YYEEEE. Trimming stripped 7 bases from V and 3 bases from J, with 18 bases between. This CDR3 contains 15 residues. The CDR3 nucleotides read TGTGCCAGCGGGCTGGGGGTTTGGACGACAGATACGCAGTATTTT. Its translation is CASGLGVWTTDTQYF. Full variable domain (missing parts from reference TRBV5-6 and TRBJ2-3): DAGVTQSPTHLIKTRGQQVTLRCSPKSGHDTVSWYQQALGQGPQFIFQYYEEEERQRGNFPDRFSGHQFPNYSSELNVNALLLGDSALYLCASGLGVWTTDTQYFGPGTRLTVL.

This clonotype has at least ten counts. This chain's CDR3 is CASSPRTASNQPQHF. The CDR3 coding sequence is TGTGCCAGCAGCCCTCGGACAGCTAGCAATCAGCCCCAGCATTTT. The chain combines TRBV3-1 with TRBJ1-5; possibly TRBD1 for D (6 bases). This CDR3 has 15 amino acids. Germline-derived CDR1 and CDR2 are LGHDT and YNNKEL (reference sequence). Trimming took off 4 bases at V and 0 bases at J, with 10 bases between the two ends.

This clonotype was counted many times. The gene calls are TRBV3-1 and TRBJ2-2; D may correspond to TRBD1 or TRBD2 (5 bases each). Germline lookup yields CDR1 LGHDT and CDR2 YNNKEL (reference sequence). This CDR3 contains 15 residues. Trimming removed 7 bases at V and 2 bases at J, with 14 bases between. The CDR3 DNA sequence: TGTGCCAGCACGGGGACCAGCTTAAACACCGGGGAGCTGTTTTTT. This sequence encodes CASTGTSLNTGELFF.

This clonotype was detected many times. This sequence joins TRBV7-3 and TRBJ2-1; TRBD2 matches 8 bases. Germline V lookup: CDR1 SGHTA, CDR2 FQGTGA. V lost 0 bases and J lost 0; bases outside the gene matches: 7. The CDR3 runs 18 residues. In nucleotides, the CDR3 is TGTGCCAGCAGCTTAACGGGGGAGCGGGGGAGCTCCTACAATGAGCAGTTCTTC. Translation gives CASSLTGERGSSYNEQFF.

On this clonotype: The junction departs from the called germline gene at one end, perhaps through a read error. The CDR3 coding sequence is TGTGCCAGCAGTTCAAGCCGGACAGGGAGTCACTTC. Translation gives CASSSSRTGSHF. This chain connects TRBV6-5 to TRBJ2-5; the match to TRBD1 covers 8 bases. This CDR3 is 12 amino acids long. Germline loops: CDR1 MNHEY, CDR2 SVGAGI.